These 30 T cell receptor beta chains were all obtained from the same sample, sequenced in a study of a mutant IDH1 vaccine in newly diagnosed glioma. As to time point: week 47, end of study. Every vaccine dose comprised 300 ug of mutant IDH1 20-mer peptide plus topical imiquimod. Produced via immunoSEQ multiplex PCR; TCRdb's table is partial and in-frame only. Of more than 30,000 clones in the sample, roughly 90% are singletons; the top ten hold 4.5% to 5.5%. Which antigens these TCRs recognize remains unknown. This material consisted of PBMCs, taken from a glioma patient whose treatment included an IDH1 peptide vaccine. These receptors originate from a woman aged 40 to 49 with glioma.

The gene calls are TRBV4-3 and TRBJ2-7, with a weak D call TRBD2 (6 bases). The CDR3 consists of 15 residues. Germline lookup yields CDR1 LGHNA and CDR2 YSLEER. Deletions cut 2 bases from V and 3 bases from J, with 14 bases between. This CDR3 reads CASSQSIGGYYEQYF. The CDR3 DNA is TGCGCCAGCAGCCAATCAATCGGGGGATACTACGAGCAGTACTTC.

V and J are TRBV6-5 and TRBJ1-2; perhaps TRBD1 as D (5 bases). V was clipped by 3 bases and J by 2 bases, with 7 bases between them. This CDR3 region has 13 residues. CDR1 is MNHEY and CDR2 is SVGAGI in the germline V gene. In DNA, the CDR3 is TGTGCCAGCAGTTATGAGGGGAACTATGGCTACACCTTC. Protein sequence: CASSYEGNYGYTF.

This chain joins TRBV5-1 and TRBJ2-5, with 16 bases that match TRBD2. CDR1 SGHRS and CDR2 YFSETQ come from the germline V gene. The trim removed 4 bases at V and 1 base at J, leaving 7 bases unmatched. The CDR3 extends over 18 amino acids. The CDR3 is CASSTGLAGGPVQETQYF. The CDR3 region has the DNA TGCGCCAGCAGCACGGGACTAGCGGGAGGGCCGGTCCAAGAGACCCAGTACTTC.

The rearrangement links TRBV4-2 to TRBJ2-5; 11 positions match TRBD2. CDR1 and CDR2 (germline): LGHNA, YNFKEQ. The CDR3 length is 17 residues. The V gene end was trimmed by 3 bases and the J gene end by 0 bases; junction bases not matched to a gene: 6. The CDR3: CASSQGIAGGYQETQYF. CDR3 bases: TGTGCCAGCAGCCAGGGCATAGCGGGAGGGTACCAAGAGACCCAGTACTTC.

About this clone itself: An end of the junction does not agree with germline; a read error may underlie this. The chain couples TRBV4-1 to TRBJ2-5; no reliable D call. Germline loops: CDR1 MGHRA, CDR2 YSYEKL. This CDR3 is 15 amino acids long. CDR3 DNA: TGCGCCAGCAGCAAAGATTCCCTAATGGGTGAGACCCAGTACTTC. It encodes CASSKDSLMGETQYF.

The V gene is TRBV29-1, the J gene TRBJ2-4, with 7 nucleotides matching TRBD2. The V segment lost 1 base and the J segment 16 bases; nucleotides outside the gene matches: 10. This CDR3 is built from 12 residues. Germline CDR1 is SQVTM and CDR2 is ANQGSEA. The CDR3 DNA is TGCAGCGTTGAAGCGGGCGGGGGTCCTCTATACTTC. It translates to CSVEAGGGPLYF. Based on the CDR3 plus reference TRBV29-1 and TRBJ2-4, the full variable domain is SAVISQKPSRDICQRGTSLTIQCQVDSQVTMMFWYRQQPGQSLTLIATANQGSEATYESGFVIDKFPISRPNLTFSTLTVSNMSPEDSSIYLCSVEAGGGPLYFGAGTRLSVL.

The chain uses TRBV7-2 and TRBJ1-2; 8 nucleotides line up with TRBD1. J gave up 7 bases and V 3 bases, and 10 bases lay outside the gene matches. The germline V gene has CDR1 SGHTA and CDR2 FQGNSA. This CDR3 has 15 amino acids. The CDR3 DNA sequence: TGTGCCAGCAGCTTTTTGGATTGGACAGGGAGTGGCTACACCTTC. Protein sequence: CASSFLDWTGSGYTF.

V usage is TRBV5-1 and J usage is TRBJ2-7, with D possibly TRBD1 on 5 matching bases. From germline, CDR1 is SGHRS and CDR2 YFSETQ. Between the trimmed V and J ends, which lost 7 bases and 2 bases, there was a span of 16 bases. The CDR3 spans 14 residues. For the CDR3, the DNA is TGCGCCAGCGGAACAGGTTTATTCCCCTACGAGCAGTACTTC. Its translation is CASGTGLFPYEQYF.

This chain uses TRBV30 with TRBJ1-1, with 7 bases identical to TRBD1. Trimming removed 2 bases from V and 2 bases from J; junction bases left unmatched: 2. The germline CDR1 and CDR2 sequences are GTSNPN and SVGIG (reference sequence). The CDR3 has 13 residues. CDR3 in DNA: TGTGCCTGGAGTCGAGGGGGCAACACTGAAGCTTTCTTT. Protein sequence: CAWSRGGNTEAFF.

The CDR3 spells CASSLQLAGENIQYF. CDR3 DNA sequence: TGTGCCAGCAGCCTCCAACTAGCGGGGGAAAACATTCAGTACTTC. This rearrangement joins TRBV7-2 to TRBJ2-4; 11 bases line up with TRBD2. Germline V lookup: CDR1 SGHTA, CDR2 FQGNSA. The CDR3 runs to 15 residues. V was clipped by 5 bases and J by 5 bases; unmatched bases: 5.

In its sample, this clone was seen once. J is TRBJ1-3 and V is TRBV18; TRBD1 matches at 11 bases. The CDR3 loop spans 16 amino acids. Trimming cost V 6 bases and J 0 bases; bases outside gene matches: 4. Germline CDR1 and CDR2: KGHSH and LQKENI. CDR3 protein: CASSPGTGGSGNTIYF. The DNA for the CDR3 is TGTGCCAGCTCGCCCGGGACAGGGGGCTCTGGAAACACCATATATTTT.

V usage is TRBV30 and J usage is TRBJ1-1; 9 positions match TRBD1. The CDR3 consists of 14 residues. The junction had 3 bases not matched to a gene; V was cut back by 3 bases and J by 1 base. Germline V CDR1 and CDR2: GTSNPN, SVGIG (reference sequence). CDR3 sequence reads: CAWSTGQGNTEAFF. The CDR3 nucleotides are TGTGCCTGGAGCACGGGACAGGGGAACACTGAAGCTTTCTTT.

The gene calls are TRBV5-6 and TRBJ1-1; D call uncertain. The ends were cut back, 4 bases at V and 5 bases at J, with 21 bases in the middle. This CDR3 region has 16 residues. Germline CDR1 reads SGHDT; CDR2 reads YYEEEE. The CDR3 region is CASSLYTARGRTEAFF. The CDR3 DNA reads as TGTGCCAGCAGCCTATATACGGCTCGGGGTCGAACTGAAGCTTTCTTT.

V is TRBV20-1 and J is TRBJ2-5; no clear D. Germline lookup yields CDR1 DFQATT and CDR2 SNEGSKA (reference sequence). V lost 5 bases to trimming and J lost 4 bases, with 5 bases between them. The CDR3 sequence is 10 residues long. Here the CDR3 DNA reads TGCAGTGCTCCGTTAGAGACCCAGTACTTC. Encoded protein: CSAPLETQYF.

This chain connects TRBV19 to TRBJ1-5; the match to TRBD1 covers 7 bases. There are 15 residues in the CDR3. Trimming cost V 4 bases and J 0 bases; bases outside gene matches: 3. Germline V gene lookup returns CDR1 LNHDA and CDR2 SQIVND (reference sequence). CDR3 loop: CASSTQGGSNQPQHF. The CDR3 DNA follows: TGTGCCAGTAGTACCCAGGGGGGTAGCAATCAGCCCCAGCATTTT.

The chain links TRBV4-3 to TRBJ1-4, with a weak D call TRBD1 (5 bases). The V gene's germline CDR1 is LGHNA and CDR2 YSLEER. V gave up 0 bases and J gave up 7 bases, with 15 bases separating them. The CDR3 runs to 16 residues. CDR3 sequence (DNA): TGCGCCAGCAGCCAAGAAGGTCCAGGGCGGATTGAAAAACTGTTTTTT. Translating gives CASSQEGPGRIEKLFF.

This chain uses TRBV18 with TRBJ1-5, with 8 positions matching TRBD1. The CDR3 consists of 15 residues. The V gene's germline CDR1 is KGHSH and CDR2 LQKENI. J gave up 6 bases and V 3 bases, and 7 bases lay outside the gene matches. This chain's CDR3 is CASSPRQGALQPQHF. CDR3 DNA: TGTGCCAGCTCACCGAGGCAGGGGGCACTTCAGCCCCAGCATTTT.

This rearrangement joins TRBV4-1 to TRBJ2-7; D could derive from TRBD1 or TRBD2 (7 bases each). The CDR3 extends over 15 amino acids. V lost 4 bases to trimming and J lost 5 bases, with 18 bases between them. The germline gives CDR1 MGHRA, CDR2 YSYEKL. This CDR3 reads CASSPDQGGINEQYF. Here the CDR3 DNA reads TGCGCCAGCAGCCCGGACCAGGGGGGGATTAACGAGCAGTACTTC.

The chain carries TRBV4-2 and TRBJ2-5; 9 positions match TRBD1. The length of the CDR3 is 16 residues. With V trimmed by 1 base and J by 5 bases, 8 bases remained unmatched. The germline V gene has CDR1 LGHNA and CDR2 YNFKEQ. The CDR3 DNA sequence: TGTGCCAGCAGCCAAGCTACAGGGGGCGGCGTGGAGACCCAGTACTTC. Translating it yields CASSQATGGGVETQYF.

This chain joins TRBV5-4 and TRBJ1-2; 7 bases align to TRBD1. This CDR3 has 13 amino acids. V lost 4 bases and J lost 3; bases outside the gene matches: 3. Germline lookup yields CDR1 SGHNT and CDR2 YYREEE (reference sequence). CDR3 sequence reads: CASSRGQDYGYTF. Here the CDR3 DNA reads TGTGCCAGCAGCCGAGGACAGGACTATGGCTACACCTTC.

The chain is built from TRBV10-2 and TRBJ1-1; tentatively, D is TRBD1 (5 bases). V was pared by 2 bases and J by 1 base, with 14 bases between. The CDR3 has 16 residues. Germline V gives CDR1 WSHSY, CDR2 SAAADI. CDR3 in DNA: TGCGCCAGCAGTGAGCTGTTGGGACCCAGGAACACTGAAGCTTTCTTT. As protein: CASSELLGPRNTEAFF.

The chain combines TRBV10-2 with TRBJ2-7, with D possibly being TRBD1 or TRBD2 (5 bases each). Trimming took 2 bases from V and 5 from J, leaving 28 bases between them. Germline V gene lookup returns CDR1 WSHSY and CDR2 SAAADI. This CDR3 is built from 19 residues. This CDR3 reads CASSERPLGLGEGNHEQYF. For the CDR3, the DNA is TGCGCCAGCAGTGAGAGGCCCCTCGGCCTGGGGGAAGGGAACCACGAGCAGTACTTC.

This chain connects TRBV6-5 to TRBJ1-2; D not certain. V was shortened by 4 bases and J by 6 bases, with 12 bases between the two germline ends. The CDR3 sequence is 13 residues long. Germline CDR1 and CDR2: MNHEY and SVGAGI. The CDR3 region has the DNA TGTGCCAGCAGTTTTGTACGGGCAGATGGCTACACCTTC. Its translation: CASSFVRADGYTF.

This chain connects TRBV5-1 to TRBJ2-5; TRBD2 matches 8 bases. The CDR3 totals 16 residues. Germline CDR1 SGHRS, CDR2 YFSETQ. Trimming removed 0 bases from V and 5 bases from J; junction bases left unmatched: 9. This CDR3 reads CASSLDLLRGVETQYF. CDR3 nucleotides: TGCGCCAGCAGCTTGGACCTGTTGCGGGGGGTGGAGACCCAGTACTTC.

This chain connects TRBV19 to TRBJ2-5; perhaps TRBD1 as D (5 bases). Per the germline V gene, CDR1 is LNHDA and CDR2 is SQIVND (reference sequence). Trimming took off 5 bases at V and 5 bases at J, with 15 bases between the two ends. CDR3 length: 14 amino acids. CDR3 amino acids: CASSPPGKRETQYF. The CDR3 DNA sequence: TGTGCCAGTAGTCCGCCAGGGAAACGGGAGACCCAGTACTTC.

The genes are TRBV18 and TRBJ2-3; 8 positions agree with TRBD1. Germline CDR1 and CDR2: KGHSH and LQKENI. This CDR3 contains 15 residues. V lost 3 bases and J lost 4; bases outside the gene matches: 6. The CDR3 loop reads CASSPGQAGADTQYF. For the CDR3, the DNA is TGTGCCAGCTCACCGGGACAGGCTGGGGCAGATACGCAGTATTTT.

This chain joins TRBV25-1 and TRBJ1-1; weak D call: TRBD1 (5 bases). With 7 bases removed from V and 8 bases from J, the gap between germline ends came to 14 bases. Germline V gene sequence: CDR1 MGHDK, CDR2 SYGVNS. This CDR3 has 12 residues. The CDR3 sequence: CASKSGGGEAFF. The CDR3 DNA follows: TGTGCCAGCAAGTCCGGGGGAGGGGAAGCTTTCTTT.

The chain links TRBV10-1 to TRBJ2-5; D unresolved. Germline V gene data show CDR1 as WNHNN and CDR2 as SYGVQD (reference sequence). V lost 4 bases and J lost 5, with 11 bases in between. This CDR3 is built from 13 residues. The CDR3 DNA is TGCGCCAGCAGTGGTCCCGCCGCTGAGACCCAGTACTTC. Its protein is CASSGPAAETQYF.

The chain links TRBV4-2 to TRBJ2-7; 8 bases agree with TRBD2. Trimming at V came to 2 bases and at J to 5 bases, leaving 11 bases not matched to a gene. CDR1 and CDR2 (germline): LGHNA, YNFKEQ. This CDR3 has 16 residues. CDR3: CASSQRGTSKFNEQYF. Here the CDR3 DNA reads TGTGCCAGCAGCCAAAGGGGGACTAGTAAGTTCAACGAGCAGTACTTC.

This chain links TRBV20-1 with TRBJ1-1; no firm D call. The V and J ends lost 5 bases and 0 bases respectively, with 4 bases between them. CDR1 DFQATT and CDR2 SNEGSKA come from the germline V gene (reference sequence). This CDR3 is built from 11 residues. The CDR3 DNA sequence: TGCAGTGCTGGGTTGAACACTGAAGCTTTCTTT. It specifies CSAGLNTEAFF.